Included here is one T cell receptor (beta chain) sequence, with context. The V end was cut by 8 bases, the J end by 4 bases, with 5 bases between. This CDR3 contains 10 residues. Germline CDR1 reads SNHLY; CDR2 reads FYNNEI. The repertoire was sequenced with immunoSEQ multiplex PCR; TCRdb's copy has only in-frame clones and lacks some. In the table there are about 130,000 clones, 93% of which are singletons. The entry originates in a study of T cell responses to AZD1222 COVID-19 vaccine. Sample: peripheral blood, taken on day 0 of AZD1222 vaccination. The clonotype was recovered from an adult in good health. The chain combines TRBV2 with TRBJ2-5; D uncertain. The CDR3 loop is CASQLETQYF. The CDR3 region has the DNA TGTGCCAGCCAACTAGAGACCCAGTACTTC.